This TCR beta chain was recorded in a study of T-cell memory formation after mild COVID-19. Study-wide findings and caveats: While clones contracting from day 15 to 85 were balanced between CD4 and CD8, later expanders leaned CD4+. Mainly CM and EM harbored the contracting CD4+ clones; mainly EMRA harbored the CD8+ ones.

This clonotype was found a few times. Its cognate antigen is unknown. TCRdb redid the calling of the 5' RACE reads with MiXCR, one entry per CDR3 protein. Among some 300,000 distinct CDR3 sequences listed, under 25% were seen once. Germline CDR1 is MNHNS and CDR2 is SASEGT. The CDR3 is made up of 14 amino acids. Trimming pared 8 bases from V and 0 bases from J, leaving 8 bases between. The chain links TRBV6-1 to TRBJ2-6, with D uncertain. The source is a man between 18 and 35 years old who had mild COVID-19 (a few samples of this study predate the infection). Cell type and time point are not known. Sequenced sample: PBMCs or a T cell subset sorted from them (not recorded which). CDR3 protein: CASGQRSGANVLTF. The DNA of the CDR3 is TGTGCCAGCGGCCAGCGCTCTGGGGCCAACGTCCTGACTTTC.